The present T cell receptor (beta chain) was sequenced within a study of neurological immune-mediated disorders. CDR1 DFQATT and CDR2 SNEGSKA come from the germline V gene (reference sequence). Trimming removed 4 bases at V and 4 bases at J, with 21 bases between. CDR3 size: 16 residues. The team produced cDNA through 5'RACE using 10-nucleotide random UMIs. TCRdb called the 5' RACE reads again in MiXCR, with one record for every CDR3 protein. The sample includes fewer than 65,000 distinct CDR3 sequences, about 4.2% of them seen just once. Ten or more counts support this clonotype. Sequencing was carried out using PBMCs. The V and J genes are TRBV20-1 and TRBJ2-3, with D perhaps matching TRBD1 or TRBD2 (5 bases each). This receptor was identified in a man aged 50 to 59 with multiple sclerosis. The CDR3 region has the DNA TGCAGTGCTATTGGGGTGTGGGGGACCAACCCAGATACGCAGTATTTT. It encodes CSAIGVWGTNPDTQYF.